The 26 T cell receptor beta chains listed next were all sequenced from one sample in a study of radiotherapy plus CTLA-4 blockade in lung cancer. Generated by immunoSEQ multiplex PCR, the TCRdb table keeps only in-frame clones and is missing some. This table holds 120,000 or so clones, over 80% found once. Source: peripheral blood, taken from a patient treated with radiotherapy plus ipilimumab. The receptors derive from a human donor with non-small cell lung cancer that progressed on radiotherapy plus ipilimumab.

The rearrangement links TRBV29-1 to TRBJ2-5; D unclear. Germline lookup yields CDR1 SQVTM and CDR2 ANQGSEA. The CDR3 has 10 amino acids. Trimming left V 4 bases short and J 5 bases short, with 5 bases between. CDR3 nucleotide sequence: TGCAGCGTTGGGTTTGAGACCCAGTACTTC. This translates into CSVGFETQYF.

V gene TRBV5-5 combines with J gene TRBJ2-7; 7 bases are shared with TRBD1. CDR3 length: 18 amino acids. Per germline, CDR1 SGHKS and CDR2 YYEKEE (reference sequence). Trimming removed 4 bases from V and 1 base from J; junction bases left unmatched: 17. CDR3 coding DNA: TGTGCCAGCAGCCGATTGAACAGAGACAGGGTGACATCCTACGAGCAGTACTTC. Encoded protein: CASSRLNRDRVTSYEQYF.

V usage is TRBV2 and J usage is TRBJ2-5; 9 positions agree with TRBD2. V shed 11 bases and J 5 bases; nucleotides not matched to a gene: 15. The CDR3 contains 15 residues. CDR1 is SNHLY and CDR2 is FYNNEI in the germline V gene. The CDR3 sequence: CASTRGSGRGETQYF. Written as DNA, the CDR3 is TGTGCCTCTACTCGGGGTAGCGGGAGAGGGGAGACCCAGTACTTC.

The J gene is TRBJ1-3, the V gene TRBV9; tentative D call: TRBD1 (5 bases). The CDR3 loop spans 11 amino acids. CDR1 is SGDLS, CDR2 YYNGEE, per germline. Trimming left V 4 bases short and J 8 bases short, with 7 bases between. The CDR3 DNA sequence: TGTGCCAGCAGCCAGGGCCACACCATATATTTT. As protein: CASSQGHTIYF.

The CDR3 loop is CASSLGLAGGWQYF. CDR3 coding DNA: TGCGCCAGCAGCTTGGGCCTAGCGGGCGGGTGGCAGTACTTC. J is TRBJ2-7 and V is TRBV5-1, with 8 positions matching TRBD2. CDR1 SGHRS and CDR2 YFSETQ come from the germline V gene. The CDR3 has 14 residues. V lost 0 bases and J lost 9; bases outside the gene matches: 8.

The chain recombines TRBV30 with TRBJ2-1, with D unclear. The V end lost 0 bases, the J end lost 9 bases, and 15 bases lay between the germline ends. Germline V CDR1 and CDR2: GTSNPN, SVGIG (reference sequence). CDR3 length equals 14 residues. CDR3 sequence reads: CAWSVGGTGVEQFF. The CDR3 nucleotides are TGTGCCTGGAGTGTAGGCGGAACCGGCGTTGAGCAGTTCTTC.

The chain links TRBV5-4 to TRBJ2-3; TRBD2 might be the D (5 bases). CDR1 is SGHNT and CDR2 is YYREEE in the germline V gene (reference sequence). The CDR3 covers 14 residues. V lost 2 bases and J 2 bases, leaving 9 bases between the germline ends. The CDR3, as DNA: TGTGCCAGCAGCTTAACGGGAAACACAGATACGCAGTATTTT. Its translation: CASSLTGNTDTQYF.

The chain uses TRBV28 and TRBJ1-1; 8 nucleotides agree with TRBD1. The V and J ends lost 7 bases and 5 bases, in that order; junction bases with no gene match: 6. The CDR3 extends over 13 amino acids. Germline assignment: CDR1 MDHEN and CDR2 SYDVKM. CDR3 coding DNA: TGTGCCAGCAACCCTGGACAGGGAACTGAAGCTTTCTTT. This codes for CASNPGQGTEAFF.

Here the CDR3 DNA reads TGTGCCAGCAGCAAGGCGGGAGGGATAGAGACCCAGTACTTC. Protein sequence: CASSKAGGIETQYF. This rearrangement joins TRBV4-2 to TRBJ2-5; 9 bases agree with TRBD2. The length of the CDR3 is 14 residues. V lost 5 bases, J lost 4 bases, and 5 bases stayed unmatched. The germline V gene encodes CDR1 LGHNA and CDR2 YNFKEQ.

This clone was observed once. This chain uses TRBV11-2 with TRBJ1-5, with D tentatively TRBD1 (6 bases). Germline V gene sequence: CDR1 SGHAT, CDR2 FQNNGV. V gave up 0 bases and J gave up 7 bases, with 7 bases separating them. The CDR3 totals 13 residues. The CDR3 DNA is TGTGCCAGCAGCTTAGACAGGGGACAGCCCCAGCATTTT. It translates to CASSLDRGQPQHF.

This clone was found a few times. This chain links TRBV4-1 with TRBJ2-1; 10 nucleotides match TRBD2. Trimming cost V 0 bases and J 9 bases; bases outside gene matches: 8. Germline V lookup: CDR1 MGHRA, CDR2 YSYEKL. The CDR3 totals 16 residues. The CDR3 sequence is CASSQDVELAGAEQFF. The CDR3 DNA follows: TGCGCCAGCAGCCAAGATGTGGAGCTAGCGGGAGCTGAGCAGTTCTTC.

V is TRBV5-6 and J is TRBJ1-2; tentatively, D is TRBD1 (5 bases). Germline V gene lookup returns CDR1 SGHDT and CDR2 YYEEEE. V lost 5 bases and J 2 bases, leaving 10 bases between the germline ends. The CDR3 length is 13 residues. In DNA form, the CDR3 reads TGTGCCAGCAGTACAGACAGAAACTATGGCTACACCTTC. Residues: CASSTDRNYGYTF.

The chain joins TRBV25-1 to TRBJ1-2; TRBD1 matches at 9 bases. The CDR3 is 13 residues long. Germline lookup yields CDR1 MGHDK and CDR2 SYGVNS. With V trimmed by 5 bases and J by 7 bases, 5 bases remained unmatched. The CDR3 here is CASSITGGGGYTF. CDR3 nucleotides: TGTGCCAGCAGTATAACAGGGGGCGGTGGCTACACCTTC.

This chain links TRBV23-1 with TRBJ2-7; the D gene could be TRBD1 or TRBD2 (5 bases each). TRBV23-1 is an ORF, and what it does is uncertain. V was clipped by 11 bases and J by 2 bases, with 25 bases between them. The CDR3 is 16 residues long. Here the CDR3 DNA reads TGCGCCGGACGCTGGGGAAGGGGAGAGGCGGCCTACGAGCAGTACTTC. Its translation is CAGRWGRGEAAYEQYF.

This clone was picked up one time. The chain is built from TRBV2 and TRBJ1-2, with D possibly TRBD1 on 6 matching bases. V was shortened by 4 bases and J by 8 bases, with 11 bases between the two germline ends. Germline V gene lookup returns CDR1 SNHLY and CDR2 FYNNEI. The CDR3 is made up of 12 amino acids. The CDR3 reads CASSGGGWGYTF. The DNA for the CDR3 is TGTGCCAGCAGTGGTGGGGGCTGGGGCTACACCTTC. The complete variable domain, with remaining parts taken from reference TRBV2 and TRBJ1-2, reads EPEVTQTPSHQVTQMGQEVILRCVPISNHLYFYWYRQILGQKVEFLVSFYNNEISEKSEIFDDQFSVERPDGSNFTLKIRSTKLEDSAMYFCASSGGGWGYTFGSGTRLTVV.

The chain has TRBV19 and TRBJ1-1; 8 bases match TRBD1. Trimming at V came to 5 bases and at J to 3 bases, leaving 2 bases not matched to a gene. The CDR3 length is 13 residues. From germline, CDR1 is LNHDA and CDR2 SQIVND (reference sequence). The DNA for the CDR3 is TGTGCCAGTAGTGCGGACAGGGACACTGAAGCTTTCTTT. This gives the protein CASSADRDTEAFF.

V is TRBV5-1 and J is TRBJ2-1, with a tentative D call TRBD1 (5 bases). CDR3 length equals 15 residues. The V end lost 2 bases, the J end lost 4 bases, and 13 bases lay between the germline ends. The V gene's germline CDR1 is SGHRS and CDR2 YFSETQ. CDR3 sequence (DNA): TGCGCCAGCAGCTTCATTGGGGCAGATTACAATGAGCAGTTCTTC. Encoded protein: CASSFIGADYNEQFF.

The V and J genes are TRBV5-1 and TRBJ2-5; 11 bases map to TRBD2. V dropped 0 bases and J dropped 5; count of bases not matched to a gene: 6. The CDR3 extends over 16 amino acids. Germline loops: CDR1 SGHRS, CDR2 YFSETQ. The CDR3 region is CASSLGSSGRVETQYF. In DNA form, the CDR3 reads TGCGCCAGCAGCTTGGGGAGTAGCGGGAGGGTGGAGACCCAGTACTTC.

Here the CDR3 reads CASRGGREVLNEQFF. DNA for the CDR3: TGTGCCAGCCGAGGGGGGCGGGAGGTTCTCAATGAGCAGTTCTTC. This chain connects TRBV6-1 to TRBJ2-1; 8 bases fit TRBD2. V gave up 8 bases and J gave up 6 bases; unmatched junction bases: 12. The CDR3 is 15 amino acids. Germline V gene lookup returns CDR1 MNHNS and CDR2 SASEGT.

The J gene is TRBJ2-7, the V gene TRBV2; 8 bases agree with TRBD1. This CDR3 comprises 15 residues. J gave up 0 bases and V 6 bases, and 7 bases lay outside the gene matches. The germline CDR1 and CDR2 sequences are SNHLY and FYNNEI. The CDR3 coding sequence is TGTGCCAGCAGCTTTCAGGGGGCAAGCTCCTACGAGCAGTACTTC. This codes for CASSFQGASSYEQYF.

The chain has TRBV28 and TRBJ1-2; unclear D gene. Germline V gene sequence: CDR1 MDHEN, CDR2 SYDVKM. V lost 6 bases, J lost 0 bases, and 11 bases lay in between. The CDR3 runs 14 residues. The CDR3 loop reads CASSQGSTNYGYTF. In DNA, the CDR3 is TGTGCCAGCAGCCAAGGGTCTACTAACTATGGCTACACCTTC.

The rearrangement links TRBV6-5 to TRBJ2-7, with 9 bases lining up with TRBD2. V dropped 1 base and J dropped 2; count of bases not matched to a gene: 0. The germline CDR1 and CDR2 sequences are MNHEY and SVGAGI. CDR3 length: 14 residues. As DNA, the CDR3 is TGTGCCAGCAGTTACTTAGCGGGAGCCTACGAGCAGTACTTC. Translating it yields CASSYLAGAYEQYF.

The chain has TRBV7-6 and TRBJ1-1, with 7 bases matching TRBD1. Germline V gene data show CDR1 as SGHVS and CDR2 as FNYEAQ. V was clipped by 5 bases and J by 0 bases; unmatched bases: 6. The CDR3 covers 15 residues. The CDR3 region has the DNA TGTGCCAGCAGCCGACAGGGAGACATGAACACTGAAGCTTTCTTT. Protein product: CASSRQGDMNTEAFF.

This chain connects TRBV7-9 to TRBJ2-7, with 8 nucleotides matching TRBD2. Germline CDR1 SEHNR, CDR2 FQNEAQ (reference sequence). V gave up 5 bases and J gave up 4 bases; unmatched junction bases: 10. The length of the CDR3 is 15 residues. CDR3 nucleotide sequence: TGTGCCAGCAGCCCGCTTAGCGGGACTCAATACGAGCAGTACTTC. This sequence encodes CASSPLSGTQYEQYF. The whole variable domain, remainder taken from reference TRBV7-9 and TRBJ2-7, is DTGVSQNPRHKITKRGQNVTFRCDPISEHNRLYWYRQTLGQGPEFLTYFQNEAQLEKSRLLSDRFSAERPKGSFSTLEIQRTEQGDSAMYLCASSPLSGTQYEQYFGPGTRLTVT.

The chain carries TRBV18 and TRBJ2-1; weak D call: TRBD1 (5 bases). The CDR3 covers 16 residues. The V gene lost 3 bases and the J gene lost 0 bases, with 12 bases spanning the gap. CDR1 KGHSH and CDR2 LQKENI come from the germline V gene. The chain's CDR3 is CASSPAPGSSYNEQFF. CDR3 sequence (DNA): TGTGCCAGCTCACCCGCACCAGGGTCCTCCTACAATGAGCAGTTCTTC.

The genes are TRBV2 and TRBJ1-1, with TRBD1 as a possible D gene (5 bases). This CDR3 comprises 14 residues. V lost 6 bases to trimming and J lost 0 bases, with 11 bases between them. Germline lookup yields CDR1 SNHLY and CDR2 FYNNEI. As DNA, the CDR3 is TGTGCCAGCAGCATTCGGGGGTTGAACACTGAAGCTTTCTTT. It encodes CASSIRGLNTEAFF.